This T cell receptor beta chain was captured by sequencing in a study of blood T cell repertoires in COVID-19. Study-level information: The origin of the acute and convalescent COVID-19 samples was the United States, Italy and Spain. Sources were T cells, B-cell-depleted T cells, or PBMCs; the material itself was cDNA or gDNA.

Methods used by the authors: Quantification of nucleated cells was approximated via reference gene primer amplification. Profiling relied on immunoSEQ multiplex PCR, and the TCRdb table lists in-frame clones only, not all of them. V and J calls and clone size are given by that table; D and trimming were obtained from the DNA. The sample includes about 52,000 clones, roughly nine tenths of them seen just once. V shed 1 base and J 0 bases; nucleotides not matched to a gene: 4. Germline V gene lookup returns CDR1 SGDLS and CDR2 YYNGEE. The CDR3 consists of 16 residues. Sequenced input: peripheral blood. The TCR sequence derives from a human donor with active COVID-19. The donor label of this sample is uncertain. This chain links TRBV9 with TRBJ2-3; TRBD2 aligns across 8 bases. The CDR3 sequence: CASSVLASGSTDTQYF. The CDR3 DNA is TGTGCCAGCAGCGTATTAGCTAGCGGGAGCACAGATACGCAGTATTTT.